This TCR beta chain is from a study of PD-1 blockade in classical Hodgkin lymphoma. Details on this clone: Its antigen remains unidentified.

Time point described: cycle 4 day 1 (C4D1), after more than five weeks of nivolumab. Every single patient, without exception, relapsed after autologous stem cell transplantation, and brentuximab vedotin exposure varied. Negative magnetic selection isolated CD4+ T cells from thawed PBMCs. Study-level results: Complete responders possessed baseline diversity comparable to newly diagnosed patients.

Assay: immunoSEQ multiplex PCR; the TCRdb copy retains only in-frame clones and omits some. This table holds 30,000 to 40,000 clones, roughly 92% found once. The CDR3 consists of 18 residues. The germline V and J ends were trimmed by 0 bases and 6 bases, with 24 bases remaining between them. Germline loops: CDR1 GTSNPN, CDR2 SVGIG (reference sequence). Sequencing used CD4+ T cells from blood, obtained before the fourth cycle of nivolumab. The sequence derives from a human donor with classical Hodgkin lymphoma. This chain links TRBV30 with TRBJ1-5; tentative D call: TRBD1 (6 bases). The CDR3 DNA is TGTGCCTGGAGTGTAAGGGGGGACGGCCAGTCAGGGAGTCAGCCCCAGCATTTT. It codes for CAWSVRGDGQSGSQPQHF.